These 19 T cell receptor beta chains came from one sample sequenced in a study of blood T cell repertoires in COVID-19. Sequencing was performed with immunoSEQ multiplex PCR; in TCRdb, only in-frame clones are kept and a portion is missing. The sample carries over 250,000 clones, over 75% recorded once. Sequenced: peripheral blood. These TCRs come from a woman in her fifties or sixties with acute or convalescent COVID-19.

Remarks on this clone: Other DNA sequences in this sample translate to the same CDR3. V is TRBV28 and J is TRBJ1-1; no reliable D call. The germline V gene encodes CDR1 MDHEN and CDR2 SYDVKM. This CDR3 is 13 amino acids long. V was cut by 3 bases and J by 2 bases, with 7 bases left in between. The CDR3 bases are TGTGCCAGCAGTTTGCGGGTTAACACTGAAGCTTTCTTT. It encodes CASSLRVNTEAFF.

This chain joins TRBV7-2 and TRBJ2-3; 11 nucleotides line up with TRBD2. Germline CDR1 SGHTA, CDR2 FQGNSA. The CDR3 spans 16 residues. With 5 bases clipped from V and 3 bases from J, the junction kept 7 bases outside the gene matches. The CDR3 reads CASSRNSGGVTDTQYF. In DNA form, the CDR3 reads TGTGCCAGCAGCAGAAATAGCGGGGGGGTTACAGATACGCAGTATTTT. The whole variable domain, filled in from reference TRBV7-2 and TRBJ2-3, reads GAGVSQSPSNKVTEKGKDVELRCDPISGHTALYWYRQSLGQGLEFLIYFQGNSAPDKSGLPSDRFSAERTGGSVSTLTIQRTQQEDSAVYLCASSRNSGGVTDTQYFGPGTRLTVL.

The rearrangement joins TRBV28 to TRBJ1-5; TRBD1 might be the D (5 bases). V was cut by 6 bases and J by 7 bases, with 19 bases left in between. CDR1 and CDR2 from the germline V gene are MDHEN and SYDVKM. The CDR3 totals 15 residues. The CDR3 spells CASRSLGGVQQPQHF. The CDR3 DNA follows: TGTGCCAGCAGATCCCTCGGGGGGGTACAGCAGCCCCAGCATTTT.

On this clone itself: Other nucleotide sequences in the sample specify the same CDR3. The chain uses TRBV11-2 and TRBJ1-3, with D perhaps TRBD1 (6 bases). The CDR3 totals 14 residues. CDR1 SGHAT and CDR2 FQNNGV come from the germline V gene. The V end was cut by 5 bases, the J end by 2 bases, with 10 bases between. The CDR3 nucleotides read TGTGCCAGCAGCCGCGGACAGCCTGGAAACACCATATATTTT. This codes for CASSRGQPGNTIYF.

The chain carries TRBV20-1 and TRBJ2-4, with no clear D. Trimming shortened V by 2 bases and J by 5 bases, and 4 bases separated the two germline ends. The CDR3 runs to 11 residues. Germline V CDR1 and CDR2: DFQATT, SNEGSKA (reference sequence). CDR3 loop: CSARPENIQYF. In nucleotides, the CDR3 is TGCAGTGCTAGACCGGAAAACATTCAGTACTTC.

The V gene is TRBV28, the J gene TRBJ2-5; TRBD1 aligns across 9 bases. This CDR3 is 16 amino acids long. Trimming removed 7 bases from V and 5 bases from J; junction bases left unmatched: 14. Per germline, CDR1 MDHEN and CDR2 SYDVKM. The CDR3 region has the DNA TGTGCCAGCACCAATGGACGGACAGGGGTGAGGGAGACCCAGTACTTC. Its translation is CASTNGRTGVRETQYF.

The chain has TRBV15 and TRBJ2-5, with 7 bases lining up with TRBD2. Trimming removed 5 bases from V and 5 bases from J; junction bases left unmatched: 11. This CDR3 is built from 15 residues. The germline V gene encodes CDR1 LNHNV and CDR2 YYDKDF (reference sequence). The CDR3, as DNA: TGTGCCACCAGCCGTCGACGACTAGCCCAGGAGACCCAGTACTTC. Its protein is CATSRRRLAQETQYF.

The chain carries TRBV4-2 and TRBJ1-6; TRBD1 might be the D (5 bases). Germline V gives CDR1 LGHNA, CDR2 YNFKEQ. V gave up 0 bases and J gave up 0 bases, with 9 bases separating them. The CDR3 is made up of 17 amino acids. The CDR3 here is CASSQDRGSSYNSPLHF. The CDR3, as DNA: TGTGCCAGCAGCCAAGACCGGGGGAGCTCCTATAATTCACCCCTCCACTTT.

This chain joins TRBV18 and TRBJ2-2; possible D gene TRBD2, 6 bases. Germline-derived CDR1 and CDR2 are KGHSH and LQKENI. The V and J ends lost 6 bases and 4 bases respectively, with 15 bases between them. This CDR3 has 15 residues. The CDR3 loop is CASSIRDSFTGELFF. In nucleotides, the CDR3 is TGTGCCAGCTCGATCCGGGACTCATTCACCGGGGAGCTGTTTTTT.

The J gene is TRBJ1-2, the V gene TRBV9, with D maybe TRBD1 (5 bases). Germline CDR1 SGDLS, CDR2 YYNGEE. The CDR3 has 15 amino acids. The germline V and J ends were trimmed by 0 bases and 4 bases, with 13 bases remaining between them. CDR3 in DNA: TGTGCCAGCAGCGTAGTCGCCGACAGCCCCTATGGCTACACCTTC. Translation: CASSVVADSPYGYTF.

The chain couples TRBV7-8 to TRBJ2-7, with 7 positions matching TRBD2. The trim removed 3 bases at V and 0 bases at J, leaving 5 bases unmatched. The CDR3 extends over 15 amino acids. Germline loops: CDR1 SGHVS, CDR2 FQNEAQ. Here the CDR3 DNA reads TGTGCCAGCAGCTTGGCGCGGGGGAACTCCTACGAGCAGTACTTC. Translated: CASSLARGNSYEQYF.

The chain couples TRBV7-2 to TRBJ2-2, with D possibly TRBD1 on 6 matching bases. The CDR3 contains 15 residues. Germline CDR1 is SGHTA and CDR2 is FQGNSA. The V gene lost 5 bases and the J gene lost 8 bases, with 18 bases spanning the gap. CDR3 sequence: CASSPVARGSGELFF. The CDR3 coding sequence is TGTGCCAGCAGCCCGGTGGCAAGGGGGTCGGGGGAGCTGTTTTTT.

The V and J genes are TRBV5-4 and TRBJ2-3, with 13 positions matching TRBD2. Germline CDR1 and CDR2: SGHNT and YYREEE (reference sequence). Trimming cost V 0 bases and J 2 bases; bases outside gene matches: 3. The CDR3 spans 17 residues. The CDR3 loop reads CASSLGLAGGLTDTQYF. The CDR3 DNA sequence: TGTGCCAGCAGCTTGGGACTAGCGGGGGGTCTCACAGATACGCAGTATTTT.

This chain links TRBV15 with TRBJ2-2, with no clear D. V dropped 5 bases and J dropped 1 base, with 11 bases sitting between them. The CDR3 contains 15 residues. Germline V lookup: CDR1 LNHNV, CDR2 YYDKDF (reference sequence). In DNA form, the CDR3 reads TGTGCCACCAGCCCTAGGTCTGTGAACACCGGGGAGCTGTTTTTT. Its translation is CATSPRSVNTGELFF.

The chain carries TRBV11-2 and TRBJ1-1; no reliable D call. Germline values: CDR1 SGHAT, CDR2 FQNNGV. The ends were cut back, 5 bases at V and 11 bases at J, with 15 bases in the middle. This CDR3 comprises 12 residues. The CDR3 region has the DNA TGTGCCAGCAGCATCAAAGGGAGATATGCTTTCTTT. This translates into CASSIKGRYAFF.

The chain links TRBV6-2 or TRBV6-3 to TRBJ1-1; D gene unclear. This CDR3 region has 16 residues. Trimming left V 6 bases short and J 2 bases short, with 19 bases between. In germline, CDR1 is MNHEY, CDR2 SVGEGT. The DNA for the CDR3 is TGTGCCAGCAGCCCCCTAAGGCCGCGGGAAAACACTGAAGCTTTCTTT. It translates to CASSPLRPRENTEAFF.

To note about this clone: This same CDR3 is encoded by further DNA sequences in the sample. The chain recombines TRBV19 with TRBJ2-7; a weak D match, TRBD1 (6 bases). Germline V CDR1 and CDR2: LNHDA, SQIVND (reference sequence). Trimming cost V 4 bases and J 4 bases, with 14 bases left between them. CDR3 length equals 14 residues. The CDR3 protein is CASSTTGGGYEQYF. The CDR3 DNA reads TGTGCCAGTAGTACGACAGGAGGTGGGTACGAGCAGTACTTC.

The rearrangement links TRBV6-1 to TRBJ2-5; unclear D gene. The V gene lost 2 bases and the J gene lost 2 bases, with 6 bases spanning the gap. Germline V gives CDR1 MNHNS, CDR2 SASEGT. The CDR3 totals 13 residues. In DNA, the CDR3 is TGTGCCAGCAGTGAACGCAGACAAGAGACCCAGTACTTC. Encoded protein: CASSERRQETQYF.

The chain combines TRBV5-4 with TRBJ2-5; TRBD1 aligns across 8 bases. The CDR3 covers 14 residues. CDR1 and CDR2 (germline): SGHNT, YYREEE (reference sequence). Trimming at V came to 5 bases and at J to 3 bases, leaving 6 bases not matched to a gene. The CDR3 here is CASRGGQEEETQYF. The CDR3 DNA sequence: TGTGCCAGCAGAGGGGGACAGGAGGAAGAGACCCAGTACTTC.